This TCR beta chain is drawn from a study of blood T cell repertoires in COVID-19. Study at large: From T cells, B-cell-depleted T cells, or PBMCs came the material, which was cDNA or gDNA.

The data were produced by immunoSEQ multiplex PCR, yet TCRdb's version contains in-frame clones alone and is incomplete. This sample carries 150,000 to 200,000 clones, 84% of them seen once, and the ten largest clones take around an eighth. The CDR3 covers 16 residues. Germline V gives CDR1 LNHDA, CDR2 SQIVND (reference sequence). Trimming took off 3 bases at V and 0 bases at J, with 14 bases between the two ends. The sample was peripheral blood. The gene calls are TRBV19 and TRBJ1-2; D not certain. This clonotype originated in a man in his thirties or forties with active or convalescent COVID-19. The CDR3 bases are TGTGCCAGTAGTATTCGAGCTTTTGAAGCTAACTATGGCTACACCTTC. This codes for CASSIRAFEANYGYTF.